The present T cell receptor (beta chain) was sequenced within a study of T cells after yellow fever vaccination. Notes on the study in general: Primary-vaccination clones mostly resurfaced post-booster (nearly 97% CD4, more than 85% CD8). Compared with primary, the secondary response was weaker and peaked at day 5, not 15.

CDR3 length: 15 amino acids. The germline V gene has CDR1 LNHNV and CDR2 YYDKDF (reference sequence). The trim removed 2 bases at V and 5 bases at J, leaving 5 bases unmatched. With respect to this clonotype: Its antigen is as yet unknown.

TCRdb re-called the 5' RACE reads through MiXCR, storing one row per CDR3 protein. This sample has about 320,000 distinct CDR3 sequences, with around 6.8% found just once. The chain joins TRBV15 to TRBJ1-5; 8 bases are shared with TRBD1. The source is a man between 18 and 29 years old who received the YFV17D yellow fever vaccine. The sample was PBMCs, taken roughly 47 days after the first yellow fever vaccination. The CDR3 is CATSRSGQDYQPQHF. The CDR3, as DNA: TGTGCCACCAGCAGATCGGGACAGGACTATCAGCCCCAGCATTTT.